The 9 T cell receptor beta chains below all came from one sample that was sequenced in a study of blood T cell repertoires in COVID-19. Some clones are missing from TCRdb's copy, which holds only in-frame ones; the method was immunoSEQ multiplex PCR. The repertoire holds a few hundred thousand clones, with approximately 86% as singletons. The sample consisted of peripheral blood. All receptors derive from a man aged 18 to 29 with active or convalescent COVID-19.

This chain uses TRBV7-8 with TRBJ1-1; no clear D gene. From germline, CDR1 is SGHVS and CDR2 FQNEAQ. The CDR3 is 16 amino acids. V was shortened by 1 base and J by 2 bases, with 14 bases between the two germline ends. This chain's CDR3 is CASSLGGSGRNTEAFF. In nucleotides, the CDR3 is TGTGCCAGCAGCTTAGGGGGTTCGGGGAGAAACACTGAAGCTTTCTTT.

This clone showed up just a few times. This chain uses TRBV28 with TRBJ1-4, with 8 bases lining up with TRBD1. The CDR3 has 15 residues. Germline loops: CDR1 MDHEN, CDR2 SYDVKM. V was pared by 6 bases and J by 7 bases, with 10 bases of the junction left unmatched. CDR3 coding DNA: TGTGCCAGCAGCTCCTTTAGACAGGGGTTTGAAAAACTGTTTTTT. As protein: CASSSFRQGFEKLFF.

V usage is TRBV5-1 and J usage is TRBJ2-1, with TRBD1 matching 9 bases. In germline, CDR1 is SGHRS, CDR2 YFSETQ. This CDR3 spans 16 amino acids. J gave up 8 bases and V 3 bases, and 12 bases lay outside the gene matches. CDR3 in amino acids: CASSSPRTGVSDEQFF. CDR3 sequence (DNA): TGCGCCAGCAGCTCCCCCCGGACAGGGGTGTCGGATGAGCAGTTCTTC.

The chain employs TRBV11-2 and TRBJ1-2; 11 positions agree with TRBD1. CDR1 is SGHAT, CDR2 FQNNGV, per germline. V lost 2 bases to trimming and J lost 4 bases; unmatched junction nucleotides: 15. The CDR3 is 19 amino acids. CDR3 region: CASSLQGRTGGASFYGYTF. CDR3 DNA: TGTGCCAGCAGCTTACAGGGAAGGACAGGGGGCGCGTCTTTCTATGGCTACACCTTC.

This chain uses TRBV28 with TRBJ2-7; no clear D gene. The CDR3 has 14 amino acids. Germline-derived CDR1 and CDR2 are MDHEN and SYDVKM. Deletions cut 5 bases from V and 4 bases from J, with 15 bases between. CDR3 amino acids: CASSRYSSTYEQYF. In DNA, the CDR3 is TGTGCCAGCAGTCGGTATTCTTCCACGTACGAGCAGTACTTC.

The chain couples TRBV19 to TRBJ1-6, with TRBD1 matching 7 bases. The J segment lost 8 bases and the V segment lost 4 bases, leaving 11 bases of the junction unmatched. Germline CDR1 LNHDA, CDR2 SQIVND (reference sequence). The CDR3 extends over 16 amino acids. The CDR3 DNA is TGTGCCAGTAGTACCACAGGGGTTAGTGGCCATTCACCCCTCCACTTT. Translation: CASSTTGVSGHSPLHF.

V and J are TRBV7-6 and TRBJ2-7, with TRBD1 matching over 8 bases. CDR1 and CDR2 (germline): SGHVS, FNYEAQ. Losses at the gene ends were 5 bases for V and 2 bases for J; bases not matched to a gene: 5. The CDR3 runs to 14 residues. This CDR3 is CASSPDRATYEQYF. The CDR3 DNA is TGTGCCAGCAGCCCGGACAGGGCAACCTACGAGCAGTACTTC. The variable domain in full, with the rest retrieved from reference TRBV7-6 and TRBJ2-7, is GAGVSQSPRYKVTKRGQDVALRCDPISGHVSLYWYRQALGQGPEFLTYFNYEAQQDKSGLPNDRFSAERPEGSISTLTIQRTEQRDSAMYRCASSPDRATYEQYFGPGTRLTVT.

The chain is built from TRBV25-1 and TRBJ1-4; D possibly corresponds to TRBD1 (6 bases). V was cut by 6 bases and J by 5 bases, with 10 bases left in between. This CDR3 has 13 residues. Germline CDR1 and CDR2: MGHDK and SYGVNS. This CDR3 reads CASSPGTNEKLFF. Here the CDR3 DNA reads TGTGCCAGCAGCCCCGGGACAAATGAAAAACTGTTTTTT.

V and J are TRBV6-6 and TRBJ2-7; TRBD1 is a possible D gene (6 bases). This CDR3 contains 14 residues. Between the trimmed V and J ends, which lost 5 bases and 3 bases, there was a span of 14 bases. Germline CDR1 MNHNY, CDR2 SVGAGI (reference sequence). As DNA, the CDR3 is TGTGCCAGCAGTACCGGGACAAGCCTCTACGAGCAGTACTTC. It is translated as CASSTGTSLYEQYF.